The source of this T cell receptor beta chain is a study of graft-versus-host responses after intestinal transplantation. Whole-study context: Recipients received multivisceral, liver-intestinal, or isolated intestinal transplants.

Details on this clone: The antigen is unknown.

Sequenced by immunoSEQ multiplex PCR; TCRdb stores in-frame clones only, minus some. The table records tens of thousands of clones, under 90% of them present only once. Trimming cost V 8 bases and J 8 bases, with 8 bases left between them. The length of the CDR3 is 10 residues. CDR1 and CDR2 from the germline V gene are SNHLY and FYNNEI. Findings and caveats of the study: GvH clones turned up in recipient marrow; some had shown up first in ileum or blood.

This TCR derives from a human donor who was the organ donor for an intestinal transplant. The chain carries TRBV2 and TRBJ2-3, with a tentative D call TRBD1 (5 bases). Specimen: unstimulated CD4+ T cells sorted from spleen or lymph node cells, collected before transplant. CDR3 sequence reads: CASGAFTQYF. CDR3 coding DNA: TGTGCCAGCGGGGCTTTTACGCAGTATTTT.